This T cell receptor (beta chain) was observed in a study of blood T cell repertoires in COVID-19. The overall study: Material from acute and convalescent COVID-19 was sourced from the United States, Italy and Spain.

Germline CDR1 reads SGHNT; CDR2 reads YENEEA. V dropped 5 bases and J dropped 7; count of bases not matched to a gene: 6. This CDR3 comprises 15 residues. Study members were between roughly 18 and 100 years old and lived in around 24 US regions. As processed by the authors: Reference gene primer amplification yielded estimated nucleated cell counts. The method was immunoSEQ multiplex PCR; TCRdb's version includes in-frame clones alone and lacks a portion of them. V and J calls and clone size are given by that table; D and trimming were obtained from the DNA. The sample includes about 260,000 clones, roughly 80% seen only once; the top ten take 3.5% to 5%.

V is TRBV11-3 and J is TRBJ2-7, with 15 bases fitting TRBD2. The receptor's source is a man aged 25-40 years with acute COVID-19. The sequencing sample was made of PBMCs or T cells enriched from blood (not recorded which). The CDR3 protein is CASSPGLAGGYEQYV. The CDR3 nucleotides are TGTGCCAGCAGCCCCGGACTAGCGGGAGGGTATGAGCAGTACGTC.